This entry features one TCR beta chain sequence. Antigen specificity is unknown. Looked up from germline, CDR1 is SGHNT and CDR2 is YYREEE (reference sequence). V lost 4 bases and J lost 2; bases outside the gene matches: 14. The CDR3 runs 17 residues. Analysis merged second doses at about 4 or about 12 weeks. Some clones are missing from TCRdb's copy, which holds only in-frame ones; the method was immunoSEQ multiplex PCR. The data hold around 150,000 clones, with around nine tenths observed a single time. The data are from a study of T cell responses to AZD1222 COVID-19 vaccine. Study conclusions and caveats: Clonal diversity was possibly underestimated; the donors were predominantly white British and more often female. Spike-specific TCR breadth and depth went up after people got two AZD1222 doses.

The receptor comes from an adult who received the AZD1222 COVID-19 vaccine. The sample here was peripheral blood, taken 28 days after the second AZD1222 dose. The chain has TRBV5-4 and TRBJ2-7; 8 nucleotides line up with TRBD1. As DNA, the CDR3 is TGTGCCAGCAGCACAGGAATTGGGACAGGAACACCCTACGAGCAGTACTTC. Amino acid sequence: CASSTGIGTGTPYEQYF.